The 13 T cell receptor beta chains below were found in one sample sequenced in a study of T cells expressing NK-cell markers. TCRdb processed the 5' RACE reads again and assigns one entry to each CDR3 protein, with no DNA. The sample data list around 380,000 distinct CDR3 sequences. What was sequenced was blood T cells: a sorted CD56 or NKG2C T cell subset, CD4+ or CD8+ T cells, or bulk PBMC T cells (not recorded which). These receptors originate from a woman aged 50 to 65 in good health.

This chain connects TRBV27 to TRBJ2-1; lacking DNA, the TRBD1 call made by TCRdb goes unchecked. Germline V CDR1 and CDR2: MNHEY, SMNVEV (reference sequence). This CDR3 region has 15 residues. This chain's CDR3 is CASSLVPRYYNEQFF.

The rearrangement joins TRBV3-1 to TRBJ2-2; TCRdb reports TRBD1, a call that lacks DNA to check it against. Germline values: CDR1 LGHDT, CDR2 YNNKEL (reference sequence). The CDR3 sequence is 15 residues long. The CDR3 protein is CASSQRGEVTGELFF.

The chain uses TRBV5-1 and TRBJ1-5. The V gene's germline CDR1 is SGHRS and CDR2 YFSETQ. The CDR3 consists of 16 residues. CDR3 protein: CASSPGGQFSNQPQHF.

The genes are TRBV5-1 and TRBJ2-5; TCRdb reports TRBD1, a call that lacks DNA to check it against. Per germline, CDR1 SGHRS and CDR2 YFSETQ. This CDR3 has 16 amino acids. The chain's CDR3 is CASSLLKGGRQETQYF.

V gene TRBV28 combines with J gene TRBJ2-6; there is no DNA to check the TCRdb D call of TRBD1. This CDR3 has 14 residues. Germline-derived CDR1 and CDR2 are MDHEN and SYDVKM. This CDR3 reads CASSLWGEANVLTF. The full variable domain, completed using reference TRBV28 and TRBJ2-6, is DVKVTQSSRYLVKRTGEKVFLECVQDMDHENMFWYRQDPGLGLRLIYFSYDVKMKEKGDIPEGYSVSREKKERFSLILESASTNQTSMYLCASSLWGEANVLTFGAGSRLTVL.

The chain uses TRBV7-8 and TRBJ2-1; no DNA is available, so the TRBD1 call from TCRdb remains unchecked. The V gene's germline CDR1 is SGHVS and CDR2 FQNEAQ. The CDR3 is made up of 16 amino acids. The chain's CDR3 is CASSIDRAPGSNEQFF.

CDR3 sequence: CASSQDMVAGGYEQYF. The V gene is TRBV3-1, the J gene TRBJ2-7; without DNA, the TCRdb call of TRBD2 cannot be checked. The CDR3 is 16 amino acids. Per the germline V gene, CDR1 is LGHDT and CDR2 is YNNKEL (reference sequence).

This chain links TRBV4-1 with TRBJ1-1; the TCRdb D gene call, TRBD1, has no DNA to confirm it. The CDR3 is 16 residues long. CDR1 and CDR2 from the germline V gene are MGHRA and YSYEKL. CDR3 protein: CASSQDPGQGYVRAFF.

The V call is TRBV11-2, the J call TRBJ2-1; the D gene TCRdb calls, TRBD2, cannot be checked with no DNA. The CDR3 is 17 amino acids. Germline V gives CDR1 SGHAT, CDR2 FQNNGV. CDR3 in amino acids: CASSLGIVGLTYNEQFF.

This CDR3 reads CTGATGGNEQFF. The chain uses TRBV20-1 and TRBJ2-1; the TCRdb call, TRBD1, lacks DNA for checking. The CDR3 runs to 12 residues. From germline, CDR1 is DFQATT and CDR2 SNEGSKA (reference sequence).

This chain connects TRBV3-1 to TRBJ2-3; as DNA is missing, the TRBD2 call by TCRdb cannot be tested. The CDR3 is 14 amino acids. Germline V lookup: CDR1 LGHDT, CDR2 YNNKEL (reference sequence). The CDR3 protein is CASSPTLAATTQYF.

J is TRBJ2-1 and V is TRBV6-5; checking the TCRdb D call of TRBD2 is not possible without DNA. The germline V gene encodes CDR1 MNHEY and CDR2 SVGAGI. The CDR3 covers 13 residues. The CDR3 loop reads CASTRDTNGEQFF.

The CDR3 spells CASSPQTSGFGGQPQHF. The chain uses TRBV7-2 and TRBJ1-5; TCRdb's D gene call, TRBD1, goes unchecked for lack of DNA. The CDR3 sequence is 17 residues long. The germline V gene encodes CDR1 SGHTA and CDR2 FQGNSA.